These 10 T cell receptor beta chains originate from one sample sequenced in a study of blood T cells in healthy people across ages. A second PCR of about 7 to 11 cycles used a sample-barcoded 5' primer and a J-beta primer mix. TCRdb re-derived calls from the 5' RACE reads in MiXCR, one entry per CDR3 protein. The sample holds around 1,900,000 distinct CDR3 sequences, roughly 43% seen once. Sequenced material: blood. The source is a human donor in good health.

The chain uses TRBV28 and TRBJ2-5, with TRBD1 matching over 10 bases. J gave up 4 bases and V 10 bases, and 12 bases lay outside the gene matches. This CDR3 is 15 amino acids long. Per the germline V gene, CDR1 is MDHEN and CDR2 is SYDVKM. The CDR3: CATRRGQGLRETQYF. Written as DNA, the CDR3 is TGTGCCACGCGCAGGGGACAGGGGCTCCGAGAGACCCAGTACTTC.

Here the CDR3 reads CATSDFYGPGRHNYTF. The CDR3 DNA reads as TGTGCCACCAGTGATTTTTACGGCCCTGGACGGCATAACTACACCTTC. The gene calls are TRBV24-1 and TRBJ1-2; no reliable D call. Germline V gene data show CDR1 as KGHDR and CDR2 as SFDVKD. V was clipped by 1 base and J by 10 bases, with 21 bases between them. This CDR3 has 16 residues.

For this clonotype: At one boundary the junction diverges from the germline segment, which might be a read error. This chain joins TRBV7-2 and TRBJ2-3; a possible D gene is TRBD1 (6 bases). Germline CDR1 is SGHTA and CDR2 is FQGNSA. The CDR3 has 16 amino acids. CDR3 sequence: CAGSLEGDTSTDTQYF. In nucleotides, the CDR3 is TGTGCCGGCAGCTTAGAGGGGGACACAAGCACAGATACGCAGTATTTT.

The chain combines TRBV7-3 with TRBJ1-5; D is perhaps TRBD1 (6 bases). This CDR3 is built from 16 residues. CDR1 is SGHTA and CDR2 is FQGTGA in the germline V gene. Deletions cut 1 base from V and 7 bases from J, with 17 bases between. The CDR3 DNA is TGTGCCAGCAGCTTAATGGGAGGGGGAAGCAGACAGCCCCAGCATTTT. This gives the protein CASSLMGGGSRQPQHF.

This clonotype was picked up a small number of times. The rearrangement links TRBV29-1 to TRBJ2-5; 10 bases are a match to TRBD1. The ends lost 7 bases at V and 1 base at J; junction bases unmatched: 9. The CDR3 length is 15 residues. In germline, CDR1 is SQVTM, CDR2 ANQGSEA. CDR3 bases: TGCAGCGCCCTGGGGACAGGGGTACCCCAAGAGACCCAGTACTTC. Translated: CSALGTGVPQETQYF.

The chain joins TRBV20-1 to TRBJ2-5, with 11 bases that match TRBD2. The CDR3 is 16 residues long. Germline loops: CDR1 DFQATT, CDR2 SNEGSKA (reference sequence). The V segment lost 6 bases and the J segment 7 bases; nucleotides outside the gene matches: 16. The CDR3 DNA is TGCAGTGCAAAGCCCCCACTAGCGGGGGCCAAGGGGACCCAGTACTTC. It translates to CSAKPPLAGAKGTQYF.

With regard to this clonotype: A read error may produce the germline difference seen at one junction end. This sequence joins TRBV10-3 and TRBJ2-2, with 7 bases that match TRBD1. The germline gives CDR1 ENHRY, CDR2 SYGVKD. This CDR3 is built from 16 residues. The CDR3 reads CAVSEVQGILGGELFF. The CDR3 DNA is TGTGCCGTCAGTGAAGTACAGGGGATTTTAGGCGGGGAGCTGTTTTTT.

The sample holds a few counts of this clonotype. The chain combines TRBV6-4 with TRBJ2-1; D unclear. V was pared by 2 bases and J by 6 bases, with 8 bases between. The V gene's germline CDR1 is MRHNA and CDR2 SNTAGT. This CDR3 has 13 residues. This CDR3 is CASSDGSANEQFF. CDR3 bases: TGTGCCAGCAGTGACGGGTCCGCCAATGAGCAGTTCTTC.

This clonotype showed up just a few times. The CDR3 protein is CAISESGTSRSSYEQYF. CDR3 sequence (DNA): TGTGCCATCAGTGAGTCGGGTACCAGCAGGAGCTCCTACGAGCAGTACTTC. The J gene is TRBJ2-7, the V gene TRBV10-3, with no clear D. CDR1 is ENHRY and CDR2 is SYGVKD in the germline V gene. The CDR3 is made up of 17 amino acids. The V end lost 0 bases, the J end lost 0 bases, and 15 bases lay between the germline ends.

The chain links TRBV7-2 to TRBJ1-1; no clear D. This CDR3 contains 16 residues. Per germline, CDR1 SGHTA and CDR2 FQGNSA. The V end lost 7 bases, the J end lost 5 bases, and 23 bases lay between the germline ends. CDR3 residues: CASTYYLEGIRTEAFF. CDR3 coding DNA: TGTGCCAGCACCTACTACCTGGAGGGAATTAGGACTGAAGCTTTCTTT.